This T cell receptor beta chain was observed in a study of blood T cells in healthy people across ages. PCR was performed a second time for about 7 to 12 cycles using a sample-barcoded 5' primer and a J-beta primer mix. TCRdb called the 5' RACE reads again in MiXCR, with one record for every CDR3 protein. The profile shows approximately 900,000 distinct CDR3 sequences, roughly 43% of them singletons. The ends lost 3 bases at V and 11 bases at J; junction bases unmatched: 16. The length of the CDR3 is 16 residues. Germline CDR1 is MGHDK and CDR2 is SYGVNS. The V call is TRBV25-1, the J call TRBJ2-5; 9 bases are a match to TRBD1. Input material: blood. The source is a man aged 25-45 years in good health. The CDR3 is CASSDTQGAGYNEQYF. In DNA, the CDR3 is TGTGCCAGCAGTGATACACAGGGGGCGGGTTACAATGAGCAGTACTTC.